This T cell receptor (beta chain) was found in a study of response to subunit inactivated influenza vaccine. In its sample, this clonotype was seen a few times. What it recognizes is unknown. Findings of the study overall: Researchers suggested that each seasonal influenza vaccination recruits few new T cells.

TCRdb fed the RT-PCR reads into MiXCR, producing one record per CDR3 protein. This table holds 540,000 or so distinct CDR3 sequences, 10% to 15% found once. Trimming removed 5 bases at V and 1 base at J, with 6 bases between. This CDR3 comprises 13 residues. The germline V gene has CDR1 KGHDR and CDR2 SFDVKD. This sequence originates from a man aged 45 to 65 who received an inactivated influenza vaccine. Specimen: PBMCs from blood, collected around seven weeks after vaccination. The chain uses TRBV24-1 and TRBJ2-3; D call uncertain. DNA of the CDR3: TGTGCCACCAGTGCACGTGGCACAGATACGCAGTATTTT. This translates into CATSARGTDTQYF.